The 30 T cell receptor beta chains reported below all come from one sample, sequenced in a study of PD-1 blockade in classical Hodgkin lymphoma. The time point was: cycle 4 day 1 (C4D1), after more than five weeks of nivolumab. Each patient's relapse followed autologous stem cell transplantation, and brentuximab vedotin exposure varied. Assay used: immunoSEQ multiplex PCR; TCRdb lists only in-frame clones, some missing. The table records several thousand clones, 86% of them present only once. The specimen was peripheral blood mononuclear cells (PBMCs), collected before the fourth cycle of nivolumab. The receptors derive from a human donor with classical Hodgkin lymphoma.

The rearrangement uses TRBV30 and TRBJ2-2; D is tentatively TRBD1 or TRBD2 (5 bases each). The CDR3 has 17 amino acids. The germline V gene encodes CDR1 GTSNPN and CDR2 SVGIG (reference sequence). Trimming removed 1 base from V and 1 base from J, with 16 bases in between. This chain's CDR3 is CAWSGGPGRENTGELFF. CDR3 DNA: TGTGCCTGGAGTGGGGGACCGGGACGGGAGAACACCGGGGAGCTGTTTTTT.

The chain has TRBV19 and TRBJ2-2, with 9 positions matching TRBD1. The V and J ends lost 5 bases and 6 bases, in that order; junction bases with no gene match: 4. Looked up from germline, CDR1 is LNHDA and CDR2 is SQIVND (reference sequence). The length of the CDR3 is 14 residues. The CDR3 DNA is TGTGCCAGTAGTCCACAGGGGGCGGCCGGGGAGCTGTTTTTT. This translates into CASSPQGAAGELFF.

The chain couples TRBV10-3 to TRBJ1-6, with 11 bases fitting TRBD1. Germline V lookup: CDR1 ENHRY, CDR2 SYGVKD. The CDR3 is 15 amino acids. J lost 6 bases, V lost 4 bases, and 2 bases had no gene match. CDR3 in amino acids: CAISGGTGGNSPLHF. In DNA, the CDR3 is TGTGCCATCAGTGGGGGGACAGGGGGTAATTCACCCCTCCACTTT.

The J gene is TRBJ1-6, the V gene TRBV2; D is uncertain. Trimming cost V 5 bases and J 10 bases, with 6 bases left between them. This CDR3 spans 11 amino acids. The germline V gene encodes CDR1 SNHLY and CDR2 FYNNEI. The CDR3 reads CASSYSSPLHF. CDR3 nucleotide sequence: TGTGCCAGCAGTTACTCGTCACCCCTCCACTTT.

CDR3 protein: CASSVETGGQSPLHF. In DNA, the CDR3 is TGTGCCAGCAGCGTAGAGACAGGGGGTCAATCACCCCTCCACTTT. The rearrangement links TRBV9 to TRBJ1-6; 9 bases align to TRBD1. Germline V lookup: CDR1 SGDLS, CDR2 YYNGEE. V lost 0 bases to trimming and J lost 10 bases; unmatched junction nucleotides: 5. This CDR3 comprises 15 residues.

The chain couples TRBV7-3 to TRBJ1-5; 9 bases align to TRBD1. Germline V gene sequence: CDR1 SGHTA, CDR2 FQGTGA. CDR3 size: 16 residues. Trimming took 5 bases from V and 7 from J; bases not matched to a gene: 12. The chain's CDR3 is CASSLQPGTGKQPQHF. In nucleotides, the CDR3 is TGTGCCAGCAGCCTCCAGCCAGGGACAGGGAAACAGCCCCAGCATTTT.

This sequence joins TRBV2 and TRBJ1-2, with D tentatively TRBD1 (5 bases). The CDR3 contains 14 residues. V dropped 0 bases and J dropped 8 bases, with 13 bases sitting between them. Germline CDR1 SNHLY, CDR2 FYNNEI. For the CDR3, the DNA is TGTGCCAGCAGTGAAGCGGCCAGGGTCGGAGGCTACACCTTC. Its translation: CASSEAARVGGYTF.

V is TRBV5-1 and J is TRBJ2-2, with D maybe TRBD1 (5 bases). Germline assignment: CDR1 SGHRS and CDR2 YFSETQ. V shed 5 bases and J shed 0 bases, with 11 bases lying between them. The CDR3 has 15 residues. The CDR3 protein is CASRVTVTNTGELFF. The CDR3, as DNA: TGCGCCAGCAGGGTGACAGTTACGAACACCGGGGAGCTGTTTTTT. Looking up the rest from reference TRBV5-1 and TRBJ2-2 gives the full variable domain: KAGVTQTPRYLIKTRGQQVTLSCSPISGHRSVSWYQQTPGQGLQFLFEYFSETQRNKGNFPGRFSGRQFSNSRSEMNVSTLELGDSALYLCASRVTVTNTGELFFGEGSRLTVL.

This chain uses TRBV27 with TRBJ2-3; D gene uncertain. The CDR3 extends over 13 amino acids. The germline V gene has CDR1 MNHEY and CDR2 SMNVEV (reference sequence). V was clipped by 9 bases and J by 2 bases, with 12 bases between them. Here the CDR3 DNA reads TGTGCCAGTCTTTCCGGGTCCACAGATACGCAGTATTTT. Residues: CASLSGSTDTQYF.

This rearrangement joins TRBV29-1 to TRBJ1-4, with D possibly TRBD1 on 5 matching bases. Germline V gene data show CDR1 as SQVTM and CDR2 as ANQGSEA. This CDR3 spans 13 amino acids. Trimming took off 3 bases at V and 7 bases at J, with 12 bases between the two ends. In nucleotides, the CDR3 is TGCAGCGTTGAGCGGGGGTCGGGTGAAAAACTGTTTTTT. Protein: CSVERGSGEKLFF.

The rearrangement joins TRBV27 to TRBJ1-4, with 7 nucleotides matching TRBD1. This CDR3 comprises 16 residues. Germline values: CDR1 MNHEY, CDR2 SMNVEV (reference sequence). Trimming at V came to 1 base and at J to 3 bases, leaving 5 bases not matched to a gene. The CDR3 sequence: CASSLWAGGSNEKLFF. The CDR3 region has the DNA TGTGCCAGCAGTTTATGGGCAGGGGGATCTAATGAAAAACTGTTTTTT.

This clone was observed a handful of times. The chain combines TRBV7-2 with TRBJ1-5; TRBD1 might be the D (5 bases). This CDR3 region has 16 residues. V gave up 4 bases and J gave up 0 bases, with 13 bases separating them. CDR1 and CDR2 from the germline V gene are SGHTA and FQGNSA. CDR3 DNA sequence: TGTGCCAGCAGCTCCCTGAGGGGCTATAGCAATCAGCCCCAGCATTTT. Translation: CASSSLRGYSNQPQHF.

V usage is TRBV6-5 and J usage is TRBJ1-2, with TRBD1 matching over 7 bases. The V gene's germline CDR1 is MNHEY and CDR2 SVGAGI. Trimming at V came to 5 bases and at J to 7 bases, leaving 4 bases not matched to a gene. This CDR3 contains 12 residues. The CDR3 is CASSDRAAGYTF. Here the CDR3 DNA reads TGTGCCAGCAGTGACAGGGCGGCTGGCTACACCTTC.

The V call is TRBV20-1, the J call TRBJ2-7; tentative D call: TRBD1 (5 bases). The CDR3 totals 11 residues. Germline CDR1 DFQATT, CDR2 SNEGSKA (reference sequence). V gave up 1 base and J gave up 5 bases, with 6 bases separating them. The CDR3 loop reads CSARGQHEQYV. CDR3 DNA: TGCAGTGCTAGAGGACAGCACGAGCAGTACGTC.

This clone was counted between two and nine times. The V call is TRBV6-1, the J call TRBJ2-2; a possible D gene is TRBD1 (6 bases). With 4 bases removed from V and 7 bases from J, the gap between germline ends came to 10 bases. CDR3 length equals 13 residues. Germline CDR1 and CDR2: MNHNS and SASEGT. The CDR3 nucleotides are TGTGCCAGCAGTGCATACAGGGTCGGGGAGCTGTTTTTT. Translation gives CASSAYRVGELFF.

The chain has TRBV5-4 and TRBJ1-2, with a tentative D call TRBD1 (6 bases). Germline V gene data show CDR1 as SGHNT and CDR2 as YYREEE (reference sequence). The V end lost 6 bases, the J end lost 4 bases, and 16 bases lay between the germline ends. The CDR3 is made up of 14 amino acids. DNA for the CDR3: TGTGCCAGCACCTCCGAGGGGGGAGGCTATGGCTACACCTTC. Protein product: CASTSEGGGYGYTF.

This chain links TRBV5-1 with TRBJ1-2; D is undetermined. This CDR3 comprises 15 residues. The germline gives CDR1 SGHRS, CDR2 YFSETQ. The V and J ends lost 0 bases and 3 bases respectively, with 12 bases between them. CDR3 amino acids: CASSLDGRVYYGYTF. In DNA, the CDR3 is TGCGCCAGCAGCTTGGACGGCCGAGTGTACTATGGCTACACCTTC.

The chain combines TRBV19 with TRBJ2-4; D remains ambiguous. With 7 bases removed from V and 8 bases from J, the gap between germline ends came to 18 bases. CDR3 size: 14 residues. Germline V gene lookup returns CDR1 LNHDA and CDR2 SQIVND (reference sequence). The DNA for the CDR3 is TGTGCCAGTAACTCAGTTTCTCCAAGAGACATTCAGTACTTC. This encodes CASNSVSPRDIQYF.

The chain has TRBV2 and TRBJ1-3; 9 bases line up with TRBD1. Germline V lookup: CDR1 SNHLY, CDR2 FYNNEI. V lost 9 bases, J lost 2 bases, and 5 bases stayed unmatched. The CDR3 sequence is 14 residues long. CDR3 coding DNA: TGTGCCAGGTCGGACAGGGGAGCTGGAAACACCATATATTTT. Its translation: CARSDRGAGNTIYF. Full variable domain (missing parts from reference TRBV2 and TRBJ1-3): EPEVTQTPSHQVTQMGQEVILRCVPISNHLYFYWYRQILGQKVEFLVSFYNNEISEKSEIFDDQFSVERPDGSNFTLKIRSTKLEDSAMYFCARSDRGAGNTIYFGEGSWLTVV.

This clone was observed a single time. CDR3 loop: CAISESVRAGDYGYTF. The DNA of the CDR3 is TGTGCCATCAGTGAGTCGGTAAGGGCAGGGGACTATGGCTACACCTTC. V gene TRBV10-3 combines with J gene TRBJ1-2; D is perhaps TRBD1 (6 bases). Germline V gene data show CDR1 as ENHRY and CDR2 as SYGVKD. Trimming left V 0 bases short and J 3 bases short, with 14 bases between. The CDR3 is 16 residues long.

Turning to this clone: Other DNA sequences in the sample encode the same CDR3. V usage is TRBV14 and J usage is TRBJ2-7; D gene unclear. The CDR3 spans 11 residues. With 1 base removed from V and 3 bases from J, the gap between germline ends came to 1 base. Per germline, CDR1 SGHDN and CDR2 FVKESK. The CDR3, as DNA: TGTGCCAGCAGCCAAGGCTACGAGCAGTACGTC. Amino acid sequence: CASSQGYEQYV.

Remarks on this clone: Other DNA sequences within the sample encode an identical CDR3. The rearrangement joins TRBV7-9 to TRBJ2-5, with 8 bases that match TRBD1. The V segment lost 3 bases and the J segment 5 bases; nucleotides outside the gene matches: 2. The germline gives CDR1 SEHNR, CDR2 FQNEAQ (reference sequence). The CDR3 totals 13 residues. CDR3 DNA: TGTGCCAGCAGCTTCACAGGGGGGGAGACCCAGTACTTC. Protein sequence: CASSFTGGETQYF.

In this sample, this clone turned up once. The V and J genes are TRBV5-4 and TRBJ1-2; a weak D match, TRBD1 (5 bases). The length of the CDR3 is 14 residues. Germline CDR1 is SGHNT and CDR2 is YYREEE (reference sequence). Trimming shortened V by 3 bases and J by 4 bases, and 13 bases separated the two germline ends. The CDR3 here is CASSSRDVSYGYTF. CDR3 nucleotide sequence: TGTGCCAGCAGCTCCAGGGATGTCAGCTATGGCTACACCTTC. The full variable domain, rest sourced from reference TRBV5-4 and TRBJ1-2, is ETGVTQSPTHLIKTRGQQVTLRCSSQSGHNTVSWYQQALGQGPQFIFQYYREEENGRGNFPPRFSGLQFPNYSSELNVNALELDDSALYLCASSSRDVSYGYTFGSGTRLTVV.

The chain uses TRBV5-4 and TRBJ1-2; D gene ambiguous. CDR3 size: 14 residues. CDR1 is SGHNT and CDR2 is YYREEE in the germline V gene (reference sequence). The V and J ends lost 0 bases and 6 bases respectively, with 12 bases between them. For the CDR3, the DNA is TGTGCCAGCAGCTTGGAAGCTAGGAACCATGGCTACACCTTC. Its translation is CASSLEARNHGYTF.

J is TRBJ1-2 and V is TRBV10-3, with 7 bases aligning to TRBD1. There are 14 residues in the CDR3. Trimming removed 4 bases from V and 8 bases from J; junction bases left unmatched: 10. The germline V gene encodes CDR1 ENHRY and CDR2 SYGVKD. The CDR3 here is CAISGQRDRAGYTF. Written as DNA, the CDR3 is TGTGCCATCAGTGGTCAGCGAGACAGGGCGGGCTACACCTTC.

The chain employs TRBV13 and TRBJ2-5; TRBD2 matches at 8 bases. The CDR3 is made up of 15 amino acids. V shed 3 bases and J 6 bases; nucleotides not matched to a gene: 9. Germline V gives CDR1 PRHDT, CDR2 FYEKMQ (reference sequence). The CDR3 nucleotides read TGTGCCAGCAGCTTCAACGGGGGGGCCGGGAAGACCCAGTACTTC. Translation: CASSFNGGAGKTQYF.

The chain is built from TRBV11-3 and TRBJ1-1; possible D gene TRBD1, 5 bases. The V gene lost 6 bases and the J gene lost 4 bases, with 9 bases spanning the gap. The germline CDR1 and CDR2 sequences are SGHNT and YENEEA. There are 12 residues in the CDR3. The CDR3 region is CASSRGGTEAFF. DNA of the CDR3: TGTGCCAGCAGTAGGGGAGGCACTGAAGCTTTCTTT.

The chain couples TRBV5-8 to TRBJ1-1, with D hard to call. This CDR3 contains 15 residues. From germline, CDR1 is SGHTS and CDR2 YDEGEE. With 0 bases removed from V and 5 bases from J, the gap between germline ends came to 14 bases. CDR3 coding DNA: TGTGCCAGCAGCTTGGAATCGGGAAGAGGGACTGAAGCTTTCTTT. It encodes CASSLESGRGTEAFF.

The chain links TRBV6-1 to TRBJ1-1; TRBD1 matches 10 bases. After removal of 6 bases from V and 7 bases from J, the junction contained 11 bases not matched to a gene. Germline V lookup: CDR1 MNHNS, CDR2 SASEGT. This CDR3 spans 15 amino acids. The CDR3 loop reads CASRHLDRGAFEAFF. CDR3 nucleotide sequence: TGTGCCAGCAGACATCTGGACAGGGGGGCCTTTGAAGCTTTCTTT.

V is TRBV18 and J is TRBJ1-1; TRBD1 is a possible D gene (5 bases). Trimming stripped 6 bases from V and 3 bases from J, with 17 bases between. CDR1 is KGHSH, CDR2 LQKENI, per germline. The CDR3 length is 15 residues. The CDR3 bases are TGTGCCAGCTCCTGGGACGGCTATGGAGACACTGAAGCTTTCTTT. Amino acid sequence: CASSWDGYGDTEAFF.